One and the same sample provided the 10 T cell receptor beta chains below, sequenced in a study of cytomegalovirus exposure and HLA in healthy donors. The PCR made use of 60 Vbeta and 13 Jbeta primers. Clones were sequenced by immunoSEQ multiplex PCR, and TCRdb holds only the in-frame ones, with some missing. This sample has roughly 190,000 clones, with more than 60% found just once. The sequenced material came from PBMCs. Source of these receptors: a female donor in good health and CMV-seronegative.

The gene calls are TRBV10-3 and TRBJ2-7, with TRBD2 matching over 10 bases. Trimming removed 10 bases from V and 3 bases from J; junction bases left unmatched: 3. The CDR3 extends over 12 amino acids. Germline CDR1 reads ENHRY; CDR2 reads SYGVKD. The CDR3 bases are TGTGCCACTAGCGGGAGATTCTACGAGCAGTACTTC. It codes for CATSGRFYEQYF.

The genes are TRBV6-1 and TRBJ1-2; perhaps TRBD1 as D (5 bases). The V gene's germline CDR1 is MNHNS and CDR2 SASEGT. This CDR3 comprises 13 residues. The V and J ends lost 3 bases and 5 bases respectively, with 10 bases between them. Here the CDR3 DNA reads TGTGCCAGCAGTGATGGGGGGAAGTATGGCTACACCTTC. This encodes CASSDGGKYGYTF.

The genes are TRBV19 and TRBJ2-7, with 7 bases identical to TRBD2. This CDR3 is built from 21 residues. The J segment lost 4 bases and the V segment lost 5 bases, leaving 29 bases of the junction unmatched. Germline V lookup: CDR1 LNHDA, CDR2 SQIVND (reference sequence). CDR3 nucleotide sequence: TGTGCCAGTAGTGTCATAACGGGGTTTAAGGCCTGGCTAGCGGATCGTTACGAGCAGTACTTC. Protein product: CASSVITGFKAWLADRYEQYF.

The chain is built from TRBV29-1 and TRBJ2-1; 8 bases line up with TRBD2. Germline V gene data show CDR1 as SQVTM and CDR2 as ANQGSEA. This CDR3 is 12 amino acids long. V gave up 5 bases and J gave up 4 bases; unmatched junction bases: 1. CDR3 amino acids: CSVSGGYNEQFF. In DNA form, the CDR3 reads TGCAGCGTTTCGGGGGGGTACAATGAGCAGTTCTTC.

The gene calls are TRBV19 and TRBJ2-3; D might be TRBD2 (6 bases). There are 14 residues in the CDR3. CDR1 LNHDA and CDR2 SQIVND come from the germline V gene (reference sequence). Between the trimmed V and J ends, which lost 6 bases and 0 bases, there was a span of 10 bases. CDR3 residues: CASRMGGSTDTQYF. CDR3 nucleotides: TGTGCCAGTAGGATGGGGGGAAGCACAGATACGCAGTATTTT.

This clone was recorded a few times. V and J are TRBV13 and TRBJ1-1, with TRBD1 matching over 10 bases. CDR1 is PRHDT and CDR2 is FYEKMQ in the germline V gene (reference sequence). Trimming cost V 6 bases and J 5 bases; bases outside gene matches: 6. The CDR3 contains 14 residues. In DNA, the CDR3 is TGTGCCAGCAGTTACCCGGGACAGGGGACTGAAGCTTTCTTT. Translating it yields CASSYPGQGTEAFF. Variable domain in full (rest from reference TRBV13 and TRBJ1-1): AAGVIQSPRHLIKEKRETATLKCYPIPRHDTVYWYQQGPGQDPQFLISFYEKMQSDKGSIPDRFSAQQFSDYHSELNMSSLELGDSALYFCASSYPGQGTEAFFGQGTRLTVV.

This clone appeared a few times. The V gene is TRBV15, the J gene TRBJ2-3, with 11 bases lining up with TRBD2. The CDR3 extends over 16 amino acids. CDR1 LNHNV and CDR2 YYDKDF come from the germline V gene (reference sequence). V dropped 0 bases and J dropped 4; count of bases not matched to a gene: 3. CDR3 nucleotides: TGTGCCACCAGCAGAGATCTAGCGGGGGGTCCAGATACGCAGTATTTT. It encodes CATSRDLAGGPDTQYF.

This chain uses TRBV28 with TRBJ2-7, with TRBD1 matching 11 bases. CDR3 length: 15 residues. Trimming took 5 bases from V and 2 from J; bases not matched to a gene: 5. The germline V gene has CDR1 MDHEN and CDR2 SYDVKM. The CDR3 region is CASSPPGQGAYEQYF. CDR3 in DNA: TGTGCCAGCAGTCCCCCGGGACAGGGGGCCTACGAGCAGTACTTC.

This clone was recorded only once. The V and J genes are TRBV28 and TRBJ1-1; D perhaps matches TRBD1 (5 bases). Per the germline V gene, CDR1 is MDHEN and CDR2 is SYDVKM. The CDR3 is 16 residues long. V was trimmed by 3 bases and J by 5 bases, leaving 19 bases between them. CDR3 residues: CASSFSSMGQLTEAFF. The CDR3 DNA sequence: TGTGCCAGCAGTTTCAGTAGTATGGGGCAGTTGACTGAAGCTTTCTTT.

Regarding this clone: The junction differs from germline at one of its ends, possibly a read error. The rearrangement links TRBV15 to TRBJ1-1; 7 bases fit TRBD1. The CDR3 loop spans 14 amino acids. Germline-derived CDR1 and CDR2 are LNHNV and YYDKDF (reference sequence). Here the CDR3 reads CATSGDRANTEAFF. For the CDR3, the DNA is TGTGCCACCAGCGGAGACAGGGCCAACACTGAAGCTTTCTTT.